One and the same sample provided the 14 T cell receptor beta chains below, sequenced in a study of blood T cell repertoires in COVID-19. Only in-frame clones appear in the TCRdb table, and some are missing; sequencing was by immunoSEQ multiplex PCR. Seen here are approximately 200,000 clones, 85% to 90% observed once, and the top ten hold roughly 2.9%. Sequenced input: peripheral blood. The receptor source for this set is a woman aged 25-40 years with active or convalescent COVID-19.

J is TRBJ2-3 and V is TRBV2; TRBD1 agrees at 9 bases. Germline V CDR1 and CDR2: SNHLY, FYNNEI. Losses at the gene ends were 6 bases for V and 3 bases for J; bases not matched to a gene: 7. The CDR3 is 15 residues long. The chain's CDR3 is CASRVGQGWTDTQYF. For the CDR3, the DNA is TGTGCCAGCAGGGTCGGACAGGGGTGGACAGATACGCAGTATTTT.

V gene TRBV7-9 combines with J gene TRBJ2-7; TRBD2 matches 8 bases. The junction had 8 bases not matched to a gene; V was cut back by 3 bases and J by 4 bases. The germline CDR1 and CDR2 sequences are SEHNR and FQNEAQ (reference sequence). The CDR3 contains 15 residues. DNA for the CDR3: TGTGCCAGCAGCTTCTCTGGGACTAGAGGTTACGAGCAGTACTTC. Amino acids: CASSFSGTRGYEQYF.

The chain couples TRBV10-3 to TRBJ1-1, with 8 bases aligning to TRBD1. Looked up from germline, CDR1 is ENHRY and CDR2 is SYGVKD. The CDR3 contains 15 residues. Germline trimming cut 4 bases from V and 3 bases from J; bases unmatched to any gene: 7. The CDR3 DNA reads as TGTGCCATCAGTGGGACGGACAGGGTGGACACTGAAGCTTTCTTT. This encodes CAISGTDRVDTEAFF.

The V and J genes are TRBV30 and TRBJ1-5, with D maybe TRBD1 (6 bases). This CDR3 has 15 amino acids. The ends were cut back, 2 bases at V and 7 bases at J, with 18 bases in the middle. Germline loops: CDR1 GTSNPN, CDR2 SVGIG (reference sequence). The CDR3 is CAWSPRGRGVQPQHF. The CDR3 region has the DNA TGTGCCTGGAGTCCAAGGGGCAGGGGAGTGCAGCCCCAGCATTTT.

The rearrangement uses TRBV14 and TRBJ2-3; D might be TRBD1 (5 bases). The CDR3 is 15 amino acids. The V gene's germline CDR1 is SGHDN and CDR2 FVKESK. Trimming shortened V by 0 bases and J by 2 bases, and 9 bases separated the two germline ends. In nucleotides, the CDR3 is TGTGCCAGCAGCCAAGAAAGGACAAACACAGATACGCAGTATTTT. This codes for CASSQERTNTDTQYF.

The rearrangement uses TRBV3-1 (or the pseudogene TRBV3-2) and TRBJ1-5; possibly TRBD1 for D (5 bases). Germline CDR1 reads LGHDT; CDR2 reads YNNKEL (reference sequence). The CDR3 contains 16 residues. V lost 0 bases and J 0 bases, leaving 9 bases between the germline ends. The CDR3 DNA sequence: TGTGCCAGCAGCCAAGATGGGGGGGGTAGCAATCAGCCCCAGCATTTT. Its translation: CASSQDGGGSNQPQHF.

The rearrangement uses TRBV7-9 and TRBJ1-2; D is ambiguous. CDR1 and CDR2 (germline): SEHNR, FQNEAQ (reference sequence). Trimming stripped 3 bases from V and 8 bases from J, with 10 bases between. The CDR3 is 12 amino acids. In nucleotides, the CDR3 is TGTGCCAGCAGCTTGAACAGTGACGGCTACACCTTC. Translating it yields CASSLNSDGYTF.

The gene calls are TRBV27 and TRBJ2-7, with D possibly matching TRBD2 (6 bases). V lost 5 bases to trimming and J lost 2 bases, with 13 bases between them. The CDR3 contains 14 residues. Per the germline V gene, CDR1 is MNHEY and CDR2 is SMNVEV (reference sequence). The CDR3 loop is CASSVVGGAYEQYF. The CDR3 nucleotides read TGTGCCAGCAGTGTTGTCGGGGGAGCCTACGAGCAGTACTTC.

The chain joins TRBV29-1 to TRBJ2-7; D gene unclear. CDR3 size: 12 residues. V shed 5 bases and J shed 2 bases, with 10 bases lying between them. The germline gives CDR1 SQVTM, CDR2 ANQGSEA. CDR3: CSVRDITYEQYF. The CDR3 DNA reads TGCAGCGTTCGAGACATAACCTACGAGCAGTACTTC.

The rearrangement uses TRBV6-6 and TRBJ2-7; 10 bases map to TRBD2. This CDR3 spans 16 amino acids. The V and J ends lost 8 bases and 2 bases, in that order; junction bases with no gene match: 12. CDR1 is MNHNY, CDR2 SVGAGI, per germline (reference sequence). DNA of the CDR3: TGTGCCAGCTTCCCGGGACTAGCGATTCCTGCCTACGAGCAGTACTTC. Its protein is CASFPGLAIPAYEQYF.

The J gene is TRBJ1-2, the V gene TRBV3-1 (or the pseudogene TRBV3-2); no clear D. The ends were cut back, 0 bases at V and 4 bases at J, with 9 bases in the middle. The germline V gene has CDR1 LGHDT and CDR2 YNNKEL (reference sequence). The CDR3 spans 14 residues. The CDR3 sequence is CASSQETGLYGYTF. CDR3 bases: TGTGCCAGCAGCCAAGAGACCGGACTCTATGGCTACACCTTC.

This rearrangement joins TRBV5-6 to TRBJ2-7; maybe TRBD1 (6 bases). The CDR3 length is 14 residues. Trimming pared 2 bases from V and 5 bases from J, leaving 14 bases between. CDR1 and CDR2 from the germline V gene are SGHDT and YYEEEE. CDR3 sequence reads: CASSLGQGFNEQYF. The DNA of the CDR3 is TGTGCCAGCAGCTTAGGGCAGGGGTTCAACGAGCAGTACTTC. Supplemented by reference TRBV5-6 and TRBJ2-7, the full variable domain reads DAGVTQSPTHLIKTRGQQVTLRCSPKSGHDTVSWYQQALGQGPQFIFQYYEEEERQRGNFPDRFSGHQFPNYSSELNVNALLLGDSALYLCASSLGQGFNEQYFGPGTRLTVT.

This clone was recorded only once. The genes are TRBV27 and TRBJ1-1; 9 nucleotides align to TRBD1. Germline values: CDR1 MNHEY, CDR2 SMNVEV (reference sequence). The CDR3 is 16 amino acids. Losses at the gene ends were 4 bases for V and 3 bases for J; bases not matched to a gene: 9. The CDR3, as DNA: TGTGCCAGCAGTTCTTACTGGGGACAGGGCGACACTGAAGCTTTCTTT. Translating it yields CASSSYWGQGDTEAFF.

J is TRBJ2-5 and V is TRBV27; a possible D gene is TRBD2 (5 bases). Germline V lookup: CDR1 MNHEY, CDR2 SMNVEV (reference sequence). V dropped 5 bases and J dropped 2 bases, with 9 bases sitting between them. CDR3 length: 13 amino acids. CDR3 amino acids: CASSRGLQETQYF. The DNA of the CDR3 is TGTGCCAGCAGTCGAGGGCTACAAGAGACCCAGTACTTC.